This passage covers 22 T cell receptor beta chains from one sample sequenced in a study of Graves' ophthalmopathy and Graves' hyperthyroidism. Amplification of the TCR beta CDR3 regions used RNA transcripts (as template). First-round RT-PCR with HTBI primers preceded a second-round multiplex PCR. Using its own MiXCR run on the multiplex PCR reads, TCRdb lists one record per CDR3 protein. The sample holds 220,000 or so distinct CDR3 sequences, around a fifth seen once. What was sequenced was peripheral blood. These receptors all come from a woman between 50 and 59 years old with Graves' ophthalmopathy.

The chain carries TRBV12-3 or TRBV12-4 and TRBJ1-3, with D perhaps TRBD1 (5 bases). The germline V and J ends were trimmed by 6 bases and 0 bases, with 12 bases remaining between them. This CDR3 has 15 amino acids. The CDR3 DNA sequence: TGTGCCAGCAGCTCCGTCGGGGCCTCTGGAAACACCATATATTTT. It yields the protein CASSSVGASGNTIYF.

The chain is built from TRBV18 and TRBJ1-1; D remains unclear. The germline V gene has CDR1 KGHSH and CDR2 LQKENI. CDR3 length: 16 amino acids. Trimming shortened V by 2 bases and J by 0 bases, and 13 bases separated the two germline ends. The CDR3 nucleotides read TGTGCCAGCTCACCAAAATCTGGCGGGATGAACACTGAAGCTTTCTTT. This encodes CASSPKSGGMNTEAFF.

This clonotype was seen at least ten times. The rearrangement links TRBV28 to TRBJ2-7, with D tentatively TRBD1 or TRBD2 (5 bases each). The CDR3 runs to 14 residues. V lost 5 bases and J lost 3, with 14 bases in between. Germline CDR1 and CDR2: MDHEN and SYDVKM. The CDR3 coding sequence is TGTGCCAGCAGTGGGGACCGAGAGGTCTACGAGCAGTACTTC. Protein sequence: CASSGDREVYEQYF.

The V and J genes are TRBV6-2 or TRBV6-3 and TRBJ2-7; a weak D match, TRBD2 (6 bases). This CDR3 has 16 amino acids. V lost 0 bases to trimming and J lost 2 bases, with 14 bases between them. Germline V lookup: CDR1 MNHEY, CDR2 SVGEGT. The CDR3 DNA is TGTGCCAGCAGTTACTCGGGGCTAGCGTCTACCTACGAGCAGTACTTC. Protein product: CASSYSGLASTYEQYF.

This clonotype has at least ten counts. The rearrangement uses TRBV30 and TRBJ1-3; D unresolved. The CDR3 has 14 residues. V was shortened by 7 bases and J by 0 bases, with 13 bases between the two germline ends. In germline, CDR1 is GTSNPN, CDR2 SVGIG (reference sequence). CDR3 in amino acids: CASEDDYSGNTIYF. In DNA form, the CDR3 reads TGTGCCTCAGAGGACGACTACTCTGGAAACACCATATATTTT.

The CDR3 spells CASSSSHAASYEQYF. The CDR3 DNA is TGTGCCAGCAGCTCGTCACACGCGGCAAGTTACGAGCAGTACTTC. V gene TRBV3-1 combines with J gene TRBJ2-7; D unresolved. The CDR3 is made up of 15 amino acids. In germline, CDR1 is LGHDT, CDR2 YNNKEL (reference sequence). The V gene lost 5 bases and the J gene lost 4 bases, with 18 bases spanning the gap.

This clonotype was observed many times. The CDR3, as DNA: TGTGCCAGCAGCCTCCCCAGCGGGAGTCCCGGGGAGCTGTTTTTT. Amino acid sequence: CASSLPSGSPGELFF. The V and J genes are TRBV3-1 and TRBJ2-2, with 8 bases that match TRBD2. Germline loops: CDR1 LGHDT, CDR2 YNNKEL (reference sequence). Unmatched junction bases numbered 7, after V lost 4 bases and J lost 6 bases. This CDR3 has 15 residues.

This clonotype showed up many times. The V and J genes are TRBV6-5 and TRBJ1-1; TRBD1 matches at 8 bases. Germline values: CDR1 MNHEY, CDR2 SVGAGI. The V gene end was trimmed by 4 bases and the J gene end by 1 base; junction bases not matched to a gene: 2. This CDR3 has 14 residues. The CDR3 bases are TGTGCCAGCAGTTGGGGGACAGGGAACACTGAAGCTTTCTTT. This encodes CASSWGTGNTEAFF.

This clonotype showed up many times. This chain uses TRBV20-1 with TRBJ2-2; 7 bases fit TRBD2. The V segment lost 3 bases and the J segment 4 bases; nucleotides outside the gene matches: 5. This CDR3 has 14 residues. Germline lookup yields CDR1 DFQATT and CDR2 SNEGSKA (reference sequence). The CDR3 loop is CSARGGSVTGELFF. CDR3 DNA: TGCAGTGCTAGGGGGGGGAGTGTCACCGGGGAGCTGTTTTTT.

The CDR3 loop is CASSPQIPWDTPNTEAFF. CDR3 DNA: TGTGCCAGCAGCCCGCAGATACCCTGGGACACACCGAACACTGAAGCTTTCTTT. This rearrangement joins TRBV11-2 to TRBJ1-1; TRBD1 is a possible D gene (6 bases). The germline gives CDR1 SGHAT, CDR2 FQNNGV. This CDR3 is built from 18 residues. V was trimmed by 5 bases and J by 1 base, leaving 23 bases between them.

This clonotype was counted at least ten times. V gene TRBV12-5 combines with J gene TRBJ2-2, with D tentatively TRBD1 or TRBD2 (5 bases each). V gave up 2 bases and J gave up 1 base, with 11 bases separating them. The CDR3 has 16 residues. Germline values: CDR1 LGHNT, CDR2 FRNRAP. DNA for the CDR3: TGTGCTAGTGGTTTGCCAGAGGGGCAGAACACCGGGGAGCTGTTTTTT. As protein: CASGLPEGQNTGELFF.

This clonotype was seen ten or more times. The J gene is TRBJ2-7, the V gene TRBV6-5, with D perhaps given as TRBD1 or TRBD2 (5 bases each). Trimming removed 5 bases at V and 6 bases at J, with 20 bases between. The germline V gene encodes CDR1 MNHEY and CDR2 SVGAGI. CDR3 length equals 15 residues. CDR3 amino acids: CASSLTGTAPGEQYF. Written as DNA, the CDR3 is TGTGCCAGCAGTCTGACCGGGACGGCCCCTGGCGAGCAGTACTTC.

The chain carries TRBV30 and TRBJ1-2, with a tentative D call TRBD1 (6 bases). Trimming took off 5 bases at V and 3 bases at J, with 22 bases between the two ends. Germline CDR1 GTSNPN, CDR2 SVGIG (reference sequence). This CDR3 contains 16 residues. The CDR3 coding sequence is TGTGCCTGGGGCTCTCTGACAGGTATAGGGGACTATGGCTACACCTTC. This encodes CAWGSLTGIGDYGYTF.

The table lists this clonotype with many counts. At one boundary the junction diverges from the germline segment, which might be a read error. This chain connects TRBV11-1 to TRBJ2-6; 7 bases align to TRBD1. The CDR3 has 17 amino acids. Germline loops: CDR1 SGHAT, CDR2 FQDESV (reference sequence). CDR3 sequence reads: CASSSTGRQFGANVLAF. The CDR3 nucleotides are TGTGCCAGCAGCTCGACAGGGCGACAGTTTGGGGCCAACGTCCTGGCTTTC.

Many counts were recorded for this clonotype. The V call is TRBV24-1, the J call TRBJ2-2; 10 bases line up with TRBD2. Germline lookup yields CDR1 KGHDR and CDR2 SFDVKD. CDR3 length equals 20 residues. The trim removed 3 bases at V and 2 bases at J, leaving 14 bases unmatched. The CDR3 bases are TGTGCCACCAGTGATCCGAGCGGGATAGCGGGAGGACTCAACACCGGGGAGCTGTTTTTT. This sequence encodes CATSDPSGIAGGLNTGELFF.

The genes are TRBV14 and TRBJ2-7, with 11 bases aligning to TRBD1. Unmatched junction bases numbered 5, after V lost 4 bases and J lost 3 bases. This CDR3 contains 15 residues. Per the germline V gene, CDR1 is SGHDN and CDR2 is FVKESK. CDR3 sequence (DNA): TGTGCCAGCAGCCGGAAGGGACAGGGGGACTACGAGCAGTACTTC. Its protein is CASSRKGQGDYEQYF.

The sample holds many counts of this clonotype. The chain carries TRBV11-2 and TRBJ1-1; tentative D call: TRBD1 (5 bases). V gave up 2 bases and J gave up 7 bases, with 14 bases separating them. This CDR3 comprises 14 residues. The germline gives CDR1 SGHAT, CDR2 FQNNGV. CDR3 amino acids: CASSLKGPGHEAFF. The CDR3 region has the DNA TGTGCCAGCAGCTTAAAAGGACCGGGGCATGAAGCTTTCTTT.

This clonotype has a count of ten or more. This chain uses TRBV12-3 or TRBV12-4 with TRBJ1-1; 9 nucleotides line up with TRBD1. The CDR3 has 14 amino acids. With 6 bases clipped from V and 1 base from J, the junction kept 3 bases outside the gene matches. CDR3 DNA: TGTGCCAGCAGCCCGGGACAGGGGAACACTGAAGCTTTCTTT. As protein: CASSPGQGNTEAFF.

The CDR3 here is CASSFLSTGDTGELFF. Here the CDR3 DNA reads TGTGCCAGCAGTTTCCTGAGTACAGGGGACACCGGGGAGCTGTTTTTT. The chain links TRBV28 to TRBJ2-2; 7 nucleotides align to TRBD1. This CDR3 is 16 amino acids long. Germline V CDR1 and CDR2: MDHEN, SYDVKM. The V segment lost 3 bases and the J segment 3 bases; nucleotides outside the gene matches: 7.

There are many counts of this clonotype. The chain recombines TRBV9 with TRBJ1-2, with D unclear. The CDR3 is 12 amino acids. The V end was cut by 6 bases, the J end by 2 bases, with 8 bases between. Germline loops: CDR1 SGDLS, CDR2 YYNGEE. The CDR3: CASTEANYGYTF. The CDR3 DNA sequence: TGTGCCAGCACGGAGGCGAACTATGGCTACACCTTC.

V and J are TRBV6-5 and TRBJ1-6; no clear D gene. CDR1 and CDR2 from the germline V gene are MNHEY and SVGAGI. This CDR3 contains 14 residues. V was cut by 4 bases and J by 8 bases, with 12 bases left in between. The CDR3 loop is CASSLVRQDSPLHF. CDR3 in DNA: TGTGCCAGCAGTTTGGTGCGGCAGGATTCACCCCTCCACTTT.

The rearrangement links TRBV20-1 to TRBJ1-5, with 8 bases aligning to TRBD1. V dropped 5 bases and J dropped 10; count of bases not matched to a gene: 13. The CDR3 extends over 14 amino acids. CDR1 DFQATT and CDR2 SNEGSKA come from the germline V gene (reference sequence). DNA of the CDR3: TGCAGTGCTCAGGGGCCAGGGGGCATCAGCCCCCAGCATTTT. Translating gives CSAQGPGGISPQHF.